This T cell receptor beta chain was identified during a study of cytomegalovirus exposure and HLA in healthy donors. 13 Jbeta primers and 60 Vbeta primers were used for the PCR. Only in-frame clones appear in the TCRdb table, and some are missing; sequencing was by immunoSEQ multiplex PCR. The sample records over 150,000 clones, over 70% being singletons. This clone occurred a few times. The CDR3 is made up of 15 amino acids. Germline V gene sequence: CDR1 SNHLY, CDR2 FYNNEI. The V segment lost 6 bases and the J segment 5 bases; nucleotides outside the gene matches: 7. What was sequenced was PBMCs. The source of this sequence is a boy aged 2 to 10 in good health and CMV-seronegative. This sequence joins TRBV2 and TRBJ1-6; 7 nucleotides match TRBD1. As DNA, the CDR3 is TGTGCCAGCAGCTCACAGGGGAACAATAATTCACCCCTCCACTTT. It codes for CASSSQGNNNSPLHF.